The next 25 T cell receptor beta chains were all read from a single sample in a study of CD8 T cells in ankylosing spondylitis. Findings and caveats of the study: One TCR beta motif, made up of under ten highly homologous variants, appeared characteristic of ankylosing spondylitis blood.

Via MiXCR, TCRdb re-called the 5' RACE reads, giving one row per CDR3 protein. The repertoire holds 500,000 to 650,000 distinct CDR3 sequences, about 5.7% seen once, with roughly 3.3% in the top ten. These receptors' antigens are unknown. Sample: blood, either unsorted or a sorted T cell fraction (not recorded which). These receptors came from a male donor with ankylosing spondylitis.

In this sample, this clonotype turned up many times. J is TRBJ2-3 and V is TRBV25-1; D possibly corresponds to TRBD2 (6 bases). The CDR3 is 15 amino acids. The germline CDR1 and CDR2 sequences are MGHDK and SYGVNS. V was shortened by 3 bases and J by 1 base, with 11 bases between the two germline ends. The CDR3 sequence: CASSDGGGGTDTQYF. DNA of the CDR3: TGTGCCAGCAGTGACGGAGGCGGGGGCACAGATACGCAGTATTTT.

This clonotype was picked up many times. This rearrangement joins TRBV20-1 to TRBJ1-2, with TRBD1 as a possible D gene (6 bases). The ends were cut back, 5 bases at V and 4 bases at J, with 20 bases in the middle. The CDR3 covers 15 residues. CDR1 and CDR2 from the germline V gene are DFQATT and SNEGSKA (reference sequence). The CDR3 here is CSARGTTVRIYGYTF. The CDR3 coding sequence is TGCAGTGCTCGAGGGACAACCGTACGGATCTATGGCTACACCTTC.

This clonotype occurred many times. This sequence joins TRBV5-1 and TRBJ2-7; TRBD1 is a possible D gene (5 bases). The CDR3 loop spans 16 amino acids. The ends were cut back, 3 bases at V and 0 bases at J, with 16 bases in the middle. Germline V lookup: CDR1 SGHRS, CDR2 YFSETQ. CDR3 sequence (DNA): TGCGCCAGCAGCTCCGAAGGGGCCTCTACCTCCTACGAGCAGTACTTC. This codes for CASSSEGASTSYEQYF.

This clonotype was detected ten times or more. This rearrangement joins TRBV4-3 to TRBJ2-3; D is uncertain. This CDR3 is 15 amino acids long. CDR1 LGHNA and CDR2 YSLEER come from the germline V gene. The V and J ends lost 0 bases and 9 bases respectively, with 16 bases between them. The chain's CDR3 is CASSQDTPPSLTQYF. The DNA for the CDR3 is TGCGCCAGCAGCCAAGATACGCCCCCCTCGTTGACGCAGTATTTT.

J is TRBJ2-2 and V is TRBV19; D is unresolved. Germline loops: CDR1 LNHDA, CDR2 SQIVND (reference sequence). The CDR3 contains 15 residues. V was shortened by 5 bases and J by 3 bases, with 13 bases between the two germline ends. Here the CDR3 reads CASSPAERDTGELFF. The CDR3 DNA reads TGTGCCAGTAGTCCGGCAGAGAGAGACACCGGGGAGCTGTTTTTT.

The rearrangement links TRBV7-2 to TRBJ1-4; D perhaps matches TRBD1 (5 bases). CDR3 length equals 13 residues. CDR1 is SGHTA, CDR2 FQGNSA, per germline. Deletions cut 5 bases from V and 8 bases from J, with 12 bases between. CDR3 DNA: TGTGCCAGCAGCCGGACAAGTTGGGAAAAACTGTTTTTT. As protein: CASSRTSWEKLFF.

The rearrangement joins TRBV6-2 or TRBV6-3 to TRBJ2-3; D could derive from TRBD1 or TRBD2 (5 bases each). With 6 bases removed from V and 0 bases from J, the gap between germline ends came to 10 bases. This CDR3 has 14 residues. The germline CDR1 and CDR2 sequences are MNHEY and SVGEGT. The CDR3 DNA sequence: TGTGCCAGCAGGGGACGGATAAGCACAGATACGCAGTATTTT. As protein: CASRGRISTDTQYF.

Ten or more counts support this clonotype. This chain's CDR3 is CASSQGPRGARGSYNEQFF. Written as DNA, the CDR3 is TGCGCCAGCAGCCAAGGTCCTAGGGGGGCGAGGGGGTCCTACAATGAGCAGTTCTTC. This rearrangement joins TRBV4-1 to TRBJ2-1; D may be TRBD1 or TRBD2 (6 bases each). Trimming pared 1 base from V and 1 base from J, leaving 20 bases between. The CDR3 loop spans 19 amino acids. Germline assignment: CDR1 MGHRA and CDR2 YSYEKL.

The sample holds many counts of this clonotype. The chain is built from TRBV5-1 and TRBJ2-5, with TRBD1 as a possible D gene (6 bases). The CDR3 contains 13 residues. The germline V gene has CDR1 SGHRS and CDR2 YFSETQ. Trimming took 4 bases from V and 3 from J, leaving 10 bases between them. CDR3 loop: CASSIRTEETQYF. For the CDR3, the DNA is TGCGCCAGCAGCATTAGGACAGAAGAGACCCAGTACTTC.

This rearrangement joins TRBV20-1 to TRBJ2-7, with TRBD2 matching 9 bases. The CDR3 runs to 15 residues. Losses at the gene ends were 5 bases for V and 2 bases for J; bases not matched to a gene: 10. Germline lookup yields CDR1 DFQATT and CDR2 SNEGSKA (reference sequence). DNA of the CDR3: TGCAGTGCTCCTAGGGCCTTAGCGGGAGCCTACGAGCAGTACTTC. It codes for CSAPRALAGAYEQYF.

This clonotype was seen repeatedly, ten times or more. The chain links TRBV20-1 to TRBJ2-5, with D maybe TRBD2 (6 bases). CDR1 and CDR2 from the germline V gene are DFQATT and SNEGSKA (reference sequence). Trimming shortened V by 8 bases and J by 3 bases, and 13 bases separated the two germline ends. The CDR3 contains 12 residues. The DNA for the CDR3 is TGCAGTTCAAGGGACTCTGAAGAGACCCAGTACTTC. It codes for CSSRDSEETQYF.

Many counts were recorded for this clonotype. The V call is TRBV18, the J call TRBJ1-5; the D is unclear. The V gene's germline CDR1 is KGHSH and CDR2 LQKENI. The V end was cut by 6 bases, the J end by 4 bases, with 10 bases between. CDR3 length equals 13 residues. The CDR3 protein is CASSKDANQPQHF. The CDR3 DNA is TGTGCCAGCTCCAAGGACGCGAATCAGCCCCAGCATTTT.

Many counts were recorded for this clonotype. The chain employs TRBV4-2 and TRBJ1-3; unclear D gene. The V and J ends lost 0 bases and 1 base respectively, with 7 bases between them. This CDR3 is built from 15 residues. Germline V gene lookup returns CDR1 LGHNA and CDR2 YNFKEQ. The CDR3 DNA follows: TGTGCCAGCAGCCAAGAGGGGTTTTCTGGAAACACCATATATTTT. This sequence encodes CASSQEGFSGNTIYF.

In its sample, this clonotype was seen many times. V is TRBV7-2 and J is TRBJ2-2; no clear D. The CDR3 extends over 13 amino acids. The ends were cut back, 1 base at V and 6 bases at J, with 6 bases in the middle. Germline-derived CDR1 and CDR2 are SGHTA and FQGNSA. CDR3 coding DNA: TGTGCCAGCAGCTTAGGACCGGCCGGGGAGCTGTTTTTT. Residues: CASSLGPAGELFF.

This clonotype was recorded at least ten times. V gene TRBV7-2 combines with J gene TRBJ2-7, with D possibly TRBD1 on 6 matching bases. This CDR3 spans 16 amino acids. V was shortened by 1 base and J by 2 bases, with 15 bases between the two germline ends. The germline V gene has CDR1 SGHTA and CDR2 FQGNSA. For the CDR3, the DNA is TGTGCCAGCAGCTTAGTGAGTACAGGGCTAACCTACGAGCAGTACTTC. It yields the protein CASSLVSTGLTYEQYF.

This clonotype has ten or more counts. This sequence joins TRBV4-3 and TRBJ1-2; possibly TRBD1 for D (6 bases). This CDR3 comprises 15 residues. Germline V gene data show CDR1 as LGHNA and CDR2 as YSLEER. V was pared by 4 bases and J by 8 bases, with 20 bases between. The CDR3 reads CASSRSRRGAGGYTF. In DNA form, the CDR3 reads TGCGCCAGCAGCCGCTCCAGGCGGGGGGCTGGAGGCTACACCTTC.

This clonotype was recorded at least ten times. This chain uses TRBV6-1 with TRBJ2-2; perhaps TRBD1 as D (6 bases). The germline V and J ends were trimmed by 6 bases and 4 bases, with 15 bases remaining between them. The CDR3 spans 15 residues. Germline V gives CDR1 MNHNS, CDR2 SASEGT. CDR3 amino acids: CASSKGGIGTGELFF. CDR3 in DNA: TGTGCCAGCAGCAAAGGGGGTATCGGCACCGGGGAGCTGTTTTTT.

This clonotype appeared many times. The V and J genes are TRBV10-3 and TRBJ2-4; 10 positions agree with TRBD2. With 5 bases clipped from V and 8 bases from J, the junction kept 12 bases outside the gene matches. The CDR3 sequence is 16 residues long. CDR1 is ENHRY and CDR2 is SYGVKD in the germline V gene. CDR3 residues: CAISTQREGGGDIQYF. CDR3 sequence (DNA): TGTGCCATCAGTACCCAGCGGGAGGGCGGGGGTGACATTCAGTACTTC.

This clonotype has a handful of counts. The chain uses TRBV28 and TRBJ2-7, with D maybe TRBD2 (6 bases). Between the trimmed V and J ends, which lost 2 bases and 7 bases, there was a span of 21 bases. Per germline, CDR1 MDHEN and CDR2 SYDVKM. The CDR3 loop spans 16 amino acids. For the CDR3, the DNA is TGTGCCAGCAGTTTAAGGGCGTTGGGGGGTTTGAGGGAGCAGTACTTC. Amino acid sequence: CASSLRALGGLREQYF.

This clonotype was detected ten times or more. The CDR3, as DNA: TGTGCCAGCAGTCCTCGGGGGGAGCAGCCCCAGCATTTT. Translation: CASSPRGEQPQHF. This chain uses TRBV7-9 with TRBJ1-5; D possibly corresponds to TRBD1 (5 bases). CDR3 length equals 13 residues. Trimming stripped 6 bases from V and 7 bases from J, with 13 bases between. From germline, CDR1 is SEHNR and CDR2 FQNEAQ (reference sequence).

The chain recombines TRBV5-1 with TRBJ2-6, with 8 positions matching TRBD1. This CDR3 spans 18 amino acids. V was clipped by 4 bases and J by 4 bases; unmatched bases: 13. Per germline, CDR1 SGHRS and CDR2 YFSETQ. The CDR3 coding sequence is TGCGCCAGCAGCAGAGATGGAGGACAGGGACTGGGGGCCAACGTCCTGACTTTC. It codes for CASSRDGGQGLGANVLTF.

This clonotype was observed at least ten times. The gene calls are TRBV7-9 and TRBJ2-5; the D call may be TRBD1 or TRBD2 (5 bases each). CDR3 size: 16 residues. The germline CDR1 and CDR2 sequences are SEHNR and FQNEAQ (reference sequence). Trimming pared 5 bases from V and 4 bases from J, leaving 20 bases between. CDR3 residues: CASSPGTANTPETQYF. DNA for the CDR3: TGTGCCAGCAGCCCCGGGACGGCTAATACGCCAGAGACCCAGTACTTC.

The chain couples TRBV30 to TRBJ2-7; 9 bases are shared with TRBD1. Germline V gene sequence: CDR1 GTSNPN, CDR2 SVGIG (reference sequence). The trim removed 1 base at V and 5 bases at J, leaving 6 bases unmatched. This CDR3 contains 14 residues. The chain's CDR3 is CAWSEGQGGHEQYF. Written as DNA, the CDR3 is TGTGCCTGGAGTGAGGGACAGGGTGGACACGAGCAGTACTTC.

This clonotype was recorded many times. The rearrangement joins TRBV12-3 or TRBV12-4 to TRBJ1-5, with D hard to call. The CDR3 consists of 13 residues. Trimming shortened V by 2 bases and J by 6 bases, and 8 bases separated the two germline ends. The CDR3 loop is CASSLQERQPQHF. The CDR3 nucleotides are TGTGCCAGCAGTTTACAGGAGCGTCAGCCCCAGCATTTT.

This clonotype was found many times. DNA for the CDR3: TGCAGTGCTAGAGATCCACAGGTGGAGACCCAGTACTTC. It is translated as CSARDPQVETQYF. V is TRBV20-1 and J is TRBJ2-5; tentatively, D is TRBD1 (5 bases). Trimming pared 0 bases from V and 5 bases from J, leaving 10 bases between. The CDR3 runs to 13 residues. Per germline, CDR1 DFQATT and CDR2 SNEGSKA (reference sequence).